Sequencing of this TCR beta chain was carried out in a study of blood T cells in healthy people across ages. The authors ran a second PCR of 7 to 11 cycles using a sample-barcoded 5' primer and a J-beta primer mix. MiXCR, applied by TCRdb to the 5' RACE reads, yields one record per CDR3 protein. The profile shows around 1.1 million distinct CDR3 sequences, roughly two fifths of them singletons. The CDR3 consists of 14 residues. V gave up 4 bases and J gave up 6 bases, with 15 bases separating them. From germline, CDR1 is SGDLS and CDR2 YYNGEE. There were at least 5.5 micrograms of total RNA extracted from every sample.

The chain combines TRBV9 with TRBJ2-3, with a possible D match to TRBD2 (5 bases). Sequencing was done on a sample of blood. The source is a man between 18 and 29 years old in good health. This chain's CDR3 is CASSQDGPGDTQYF. The CDR3 nucleotides read TGTGCCAGCAGCCAAGACGGCCCGGGGGATACGCAGTATTTT.